One sample yielded the 27 T cell receptor beta chains listed below, sequenced in a study of T cells in pancreatic ductal adenocarcinoma. TCRdb keeps only in-frame clones here, not all; method: immunoSEQ multiplex PCR. The sample lists tens of thousands of clones; 85% to 95% were seen once. Surgery without prior neoadjuvant therapy was the treatment of the selected pancreatic ductal adenocarcinoma patients. The sequenced sample consisted of PBMCs. These receptors originate from a human donor with pancreatic ductal adenocarcinoma.

The chain joins TRBV30 to TRBJ1-6, with D tentatively TRBD1 (5 bases). Germline V gives CDR1 GTSNPN, CDR2 SVGIG (reference sequence). The length of the CDR3 is 16 residues. The V end lost 2 bases, the J end lost 7 bases, and 18 bases lay between the germline ends. DNA of the CDR3: TGTGCCTGGAGTTCCGTCGGCAGGGCGGGAAATTCACCCCTCCACTTT. It encodes CAWSSVGRAGNSPLHF.

The chain carries TRBV25-1 and TRBJ2-1; 9 nucleotides agree with TRBD1. The CDR3 sequence is 13 residues long. Germline values: CDR1 MGHDK, CDR2 SYGVNS. V shed 4 bases and J 5 bases; nucleotides not matched to a gene: 0. CDR3 loop: CASSGTGDNEQFF. The CDR3 bases are TGTGCCAGCAGTGGGACAGGGGACAATGAGCAGTTCTTC.

This chain uses TRBV30 with TRBJ1-1; 7 nucleotides agree with TRBD1. V lost 2 bases and J lost 3; bases outside the gene matches: 6. The CDR3 contains 14 residues. From germline, CDR1 is GTSNPN and CDR2 SVGIG (reference sequence). CDR3 in amino acids: CAWSRDSQYTEAFF. The CDR3 bases are TGTGCCTGGAGTAGGGACAGCCAATACACTGAAGCTTTCTTT.

CDR3 nucleotides: TGTGCCAGTATCCCCGGGCGGCACACCGGGGAGCTGTTTTTT. Translated, it gives CASIPGRHTGELFF. The chain combines TRBV19 with TRBJ2-2, with D hard to call. Trimming cost V 7 bases and J 3 bases, with 12 bases left between them. The CDR3 spans 14 residues. Germline values: CDR1 LNHDA, CDR2 SQIVND (reference sequence).

The chain joins TRBV5-1 to TRBJ1-1; D not certain. Germline V CDR1 and CDR2: SGHRS, YFSETQ. Trimming shortened V by 6 bases and J by 1 base, and 13 bases separated the two germline ends. CDR3 length: 14 amino acids. In nucleotides, the CDR3 is TGCGCCAGCAACGCGATGCAGACGAACACTGAAGCTTTCTTT. Translated, it gives CASNAMQTNTEAFF.

This clone showed up just once. This chain links TRBV11-2 with TRBJ2-4; 8 positions agree with TRBD2. CDR1 is SGHAT and CDR2 is FQNNGV in the germline V gene. J lost 8 bases, V lost 5 bases, and 8 bases had no gene match. CDR3 length equals 14 residues. As DNA, the CDR3 is TGTGCCAGCAGCCTCCCGGGACTAGGAGACATTCAGTACTTC. Its translation: CASSLPGLGDIQYF.

This rearrangement joins TRBV9 to TRBJ2-2; TRBD2 aligns across 15 bases. This CDR3 region has 19 residues. The ends lost 3 bases at V and 4 bases at J; junction bases unmatched: 10. Germline V gives CDR1 SGDLS, CDR2 YYNGEE. The CDR3 coding sequence is TGTGCCAGCAGCGCTCGGACTAGCGGGAGGGCGAGCGGCACCGGGGAGCTGTTTTTT. This translates into CASSARTSGRASGTGELFF.

The rearrangement uses TRBV30 and TRBJ2-7; tentatively, D is TRBD1 (7 bases). Trimming pared 1 base from V and 3 bases from J, leaving 19 bases between. This CDR3 comprises 16 residues. CDR1 is GTSNPN and CDR2 is SVGIG in the germline V gene (reference sequence). CDR3 amino acids: CAWSALGGTVGYEQYF. CDR3 bases: TGTGCCTGGAGTGCGTTAGGCGGGACAGTCGGCTACGAGCAGTACTTC.

J is TRBJ2-3 and V is TRBV5-4; the D gene is possibly TRBD2 (6 bases). The CDR3 totals 15 residues. V was shortened by 2 bases and J by 4 bases, with 14 bases between the two germline ends. CDR1 is SGHNT and CDR2 is YYREEE in the germline V gene (reference sequence). CDR3 coding DNA: TGTGCCAGCAGCTTCCCCGGGAGAATGGCAGATACGCAGTATTTT. It specifies CASSFPGRMADTQYF.

The chain couples TRBV7-9 to TRBJ2-3, with TRBD2 as a possible D gene (6 bases). The CDR3 extends over 14 amino acids. The germline CDR1 and CDR2 sequences are SEHNR and FQNEAQ (reference sequence). V shed 5 bases and J shed 4 bases, with 13 bases lying between them. CDR3 loop: CASSPRDFSDTQYF. The CDR3 DNA reads as TGTGCCAGCAGCCCCCGGGACTTTTCAGATACGCAGTATTTT.

The chain's CDR3 is CASSPVLGPTVLGYTF. The CDR3 DNA follows: TGTGCCAGCAGTCCCGTGTTAGGGCCCACGGTGCTTGGCTACACCTTC. J is TRBJ1-2 and V is TRBV27; D remains unclear. V was trimmed by 5 bases and J by 7 bases, leaving 23 bases between them. CDR1 and CDR2 from the germline V gene are MNHEY and SMNVEV (reference sequence). CDR3 length equals 16 residues.

CDR3 in amino acids: CASSQGTSGKIGEQFF. In nucleotides, the CDR3 is TGCGCCAGCAGCCAAGGGACTAGCGGGAAGATAGGTGAGCAGTTCTTC. The J gene is TRBJ2-1, the V gene TRBV4-3; 12 positions match TRBD2. Unmatched junction bases numbered 7, after V lost 1 base and J lost 9 bases. Germline CDR1 LGHNA, CDR2 YSLEER. CDR3 size: 16 residues.

The CDR3 region is CASSYRGTETQYF. The CDR3 DNA sequence: TGTGCCAGCAGCTATCGGGGGACCGAGACCCAGTACTTC. The chain uses TRBV5-6 and TRBJ2-5, with D possibly matching TRBD2 (6 bases). The CDR3 is 13 residues long. V was trimmed by 3 bases and J by 5 bases, leaving 11 bases between them. Germline values: CDR1 SGHDT, CDR2 YYEEEE.

This chain uses TRBV7-9 with TRBJ2-7; 8 bases are a match to TRBD2. V shed 5 bases, J shed 7 bases, and the junction held 16 bases outside the gene matches. Germline lookup yields CDR1 SEHNR and CDR2 FQNEAQ (reference sequence). The CDR3 has 16 residues. CDR3 in DNA: TGTGCCAGCAGCACTGCGGGGGGTGGAGCCGGTGAGGAGCAGTACTTC. This gives the protein CASSTAGGGAGEEQYF.

The V gene is TRBV27, the J gene TRBJ1-6; D unclear. Germline V CDR1 and CDR2: MNHEY, SMNVEV (reference sequence). This CDR3 contains 13 residues. The V gene lost 7 bases and the J gene lost 6 bases, with 10 bases spanning the gap. The CDR3 here is CASTRGLNSPLHF. The CDR3 nucleotides read TGTGCCAGCACCAGAGGGCTTAATTCACCCCTCCACTTT.

The chain couples TRBV4-3 to TRBJ2-1; 13 positions match TRBD2. V lost 3 bases and J lost 5; bases outside the gene matches: 10. There are 18 residues in the CDR3. CDR1 and CDR2 from the germline V gene are LGHNA and YSLEER. The CDR3 region has the DNA TGCGCCAGCAGCCAGGTCGCGCCCGGACTAGCGGGAGACAATGAGCAGTTCTTC. Protein sequence: CASSQVAPGLAGDNEQFF.

This clone was seen once. Germline is not matched at one junction end, which may reflect a read error. Here the CDR3 DNA reads TGTACCAGCAGTTACTCGATCTCTGGGGCCAACGTCCTGACTTTC. It specifies CTSSYSISGANVLTF. The chain uses TRBV6-5 and TRBJ2-6; D call uncertain. CDR3 length: 15 residues. In germline, CDR1 is MNHEY, CDR2 SVGAGI.

This chain connects TRBV5-1 to TRBJ2-1, with TRBD1 as a possible D gene (5 bases). The length of the CDR3 is 14 residues. The V gene's germline CDR1 is SGHRS and CDR2 YFSETQ. Trimming cost V 1 base and J 3 bases, with 8 bases left between them. The DNA of the CDR3 is TGCGCCAGCAGCTTGATGGACAACTACAATGAGCAGTTCTTC. Translating gives CASSLMDNYNEQFF. Full variable domain (missing parts from reference TRBV5-1 and TRBJ2-1): KAGVTQTPRYLIKTRGQQVTLSCSPISGHRSVSWYQQTPGQGLQFLFEYFSETQRNKGNFPGRFSGRQFSNSRSEMNVSTLELGDSALYLCASSLMDNYNEQFFGPGTRLTVL.

The table lists this clone with a count of one. The chain links TRBV21-1 to TRBJ2-5; the listed D gene, TRBD2, was not tested against the DNA. TRBV21-1 is marked as a pseudogene. This CDR3 has 14 residues. The DNA for the CDR3 is TGTGCCAGCAGCCCCCGTTCCGGTCTGGAGACCCAGTACTTC. Protein: CASSPRSGLETQYF.

The chain couples TRBV4-2 to TRBJ1-4, with D possibly matching TRBD1 (6 bases). The CDR3 runs 16 residues. Trimming removed 4 bases from V and 8 bases from J, with 20 bases in between. Germline CDR1 and CDR2: LGHNA and YNFKEQ. The CDR3, as DNA: TGTGCCAGCAGCCTCGAAGGGGCAGGGGCTTTCGAAAAACTGTTTTTT. This translates into CASSLEGAGAFEKLFF.

This rearrangement joins TRBV6-4 to TRBJ2-2; D is possibly TRBD1 or TRBD2 (5 bases each). This CDR3 comprises 16 residues. Trimming stripped 8 bases from V and 3 bases from J, with 19 bases between. From germline, CDR1 is MRHNA and CDR2 SNTAGT. CDR3 coding DNA: TGTGCCAGCGTGCCCTCCGGCAGGGAGCACACCGGGGAGCTGTTTTTT. Translation: CASVPSGREHTGELFF.

The chain is built from TRBV11-2 and TRBJ2-2, with D unclear. V was cut by 4 bases and J by 1 base, with 4 bases left in between. Germline V gene lookup returns CDR1 SGHAT and CDR2 FQNNGV. The CDR3 extends over 13 amino acids. The CDR3: CASSSVNTGELFF. The CDR3 DNA is TGTGCCAGCAGCTCGGTGAACACCGGGGAGCTGTTTTTT.

The chain uses TRBV7-9 and TRBJ1-1; TRBD1 might be the D (6 bases). The CDR3 has 15 amino acids. V lost 2 bases and J 4 bases, leaving 14 bases between the germline ends. Germline-derived CDR1 and CDR2 are SEHNR and FQNEAQ (reference sequence). The CDR3 spells CASSLPAGVSTEAFF. The CDR3 coding sequence is TGTGCCAGCAGCTTACCTGCAGGGGTCTCCACTGAAGCTTTCTTT.

This clone occurred once. The chain joins TRBV11-2 to TRBJ2-7; D possibly matches TRBD1 or TRBD2 (5 bases each). This CDR3 spans 17 amino acids. Germline-derived CDR1 and CDR2 are SGHAT and FQNNGV. Trimming removed 1 base at V and 4 bases at J, with 20 bases between. CDR3 loop: CASSLARRGSPTYEQYF. Here the CDR3 DNA reads TGTGCCAGCAGCTTAGCCCGCCGGGGCTCTCCCACTTACGAGCAGTACTTC.

The gene calls are TRBV6-1 and TRBJ2-7; no firm D call. Germline values: CDR1 MNHNS, CDR2 SASEGT. V lost 4 bases and J lost 4, with 2 bases in between. The CDR3 is 10 amino acids. CDR3 protein: CASSGYEQYF. CDR3 DNA sequence: TGTGCCAGCAGTGGATACGAGCAGTACTTC.

This clone was seen once. Other DNA sequences in the sample encode the same CDR3. The chain recombines TRBV28 with TRBJ1-5; 9 bases match TRBD1. CDR1 is MDHEN and CDR2 is SYDVKM in the germline V gene. After removal of 5 bases from V and 3 bases from J, the junction contained 2 bases not matched to a gene. The CDR3 runs to 14 residues. The CDR3 DNA is TGTGCCAGCAGTCGGACAGGGGACAATCAGCCCCAGCATTTT. Translation: CASSRTGDNQPQHF.

The chain employs TRBV18 and TRBJ2-5, with 7 bases fitting TRBD1. V was pared by 3 bases and J by 4 bases, with 5 bases of the junction left unmatched. Germline V gives CDR1 KGHSH, CDR2 LQKENI. CDR3 length: 14 amino acids. The CDR3 loop reads CASSPLGQIETQYF. The CDR3 bases are TGTGCCAGCTCACCTTTGGGACAGATAGAGACCCAGTACTTC. The full variable domain, completed using reference TRBV18 and TRBJ2-5, is NAGVMQNPRHLVRRRGQEARLRCSPMKGHSHVYWYRQLPEEGLKFMVYLQKENIIDESGMPKERFSAEFPKEGPSILRIQQVVRGDSAAYFCASSPLGQIETQYFGPGTRLLVL.